The following is a T cell receptor (beta chain) sequence with its context. Its antigen is still unknown. Germline CDR1 reads SGHRS; CDR2 reads YFSETQ. Unmatched junction bases numbered 6, after V lost 0 bases and J lost 6 bases. The CDR3 is 15 amino acids. Primers: 60 Vbeta forward and 13 Jbeta reverse. Using immunoSEQ multiplex PCR, the repertoire was profiled, and TCRdb retains in-frame clones only, with some absent. The profile shows approximately 150,000 clones, just over 75% of them singletons. This specimen belongs to a study of cytomegalovirus exposure and HLA in healthy donors. Regarding the study as a whole: Investigators reported 164 TCR beta chains as tied to cytomegalovirus. In a later analysis, at a false discovery rate of 0.05, roughly 17,000 TCR beta sequences were associated with HLA alleles.

V usage is TRBV5-1 and J usage is TRBJ1-2; 9 nucleotides align to TRBD1. The clonotype was recovered from a woman between 40 and 50 years old in good health and CMV-seronegative. What was sequenced was PBMCs. The DNA of the CDR3 is TGCGCCAGCAGCTTGGGGGGACAGGGATTCAATGGCTACACCTTC. It specifies CASSLGGQGFNGYTF.